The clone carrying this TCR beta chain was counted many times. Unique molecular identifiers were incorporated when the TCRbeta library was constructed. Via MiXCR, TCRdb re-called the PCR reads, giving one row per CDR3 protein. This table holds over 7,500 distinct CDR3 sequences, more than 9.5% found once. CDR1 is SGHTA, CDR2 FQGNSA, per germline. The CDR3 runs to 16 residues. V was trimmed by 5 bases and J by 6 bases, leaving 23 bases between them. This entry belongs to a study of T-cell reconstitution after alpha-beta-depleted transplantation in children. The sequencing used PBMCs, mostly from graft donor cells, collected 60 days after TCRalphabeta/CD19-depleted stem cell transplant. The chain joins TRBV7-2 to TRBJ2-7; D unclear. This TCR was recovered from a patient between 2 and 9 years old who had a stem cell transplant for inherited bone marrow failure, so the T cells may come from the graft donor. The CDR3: CASSTPASDGFREQYF. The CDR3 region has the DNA TGTGCCAGCAGCACTCCCGCATCAGACGGATTTCGCGAGCAGTACTTC. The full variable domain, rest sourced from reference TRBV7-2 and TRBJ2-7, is GAGVSQSPSNKVTEKGKDVELRCDPISGHTALYWYRQSLGQGLEFLIYFQGNSAPDKSGLPSDRFSAERTGGSVSTLTIQRTQQEDSAVYLCASSTPASDGFREQYFGPGTRLTVT.